Presented here are 9 T cell receptor beta chains from one specimen sequenced in a study of T-cell reconstitution after alpha-beta-depleted transplantation in children. The library targeted TCRbeta and was prepared with unique molecular identifiers. Via MiXCR, TCRdb re-called the PCR reads, giving one row per CDR3 protein. The data hold 90,000 to 100,000 distinct CDR3 sequences, with roughly a quarter observed a single time. The sample here was PBMCs, taken before TCRalphabeta/CD19-depleted stem cell transplant. These TCRs come from a boy aged 2 to 10 with acute lymphoblastic leukemia, due to receive a stem cell transplant.

The sample holds a few counts of this clonotype. The chain employs TRBV29-1 and TRBJ2-3; D may match TRBD1 or TRBD2 (7 bases each). This CDR3 has 15 residues. Trimming cost V 5 bases and J 2 bases, with 17 bases left between them. Looked up from germline, CDR1 is SQVTM and CDR2 is ANQGSEA. CDR3 region: CSVREGDRDTDTQYF. The CDR3 DNA is TGCAGCGTTAGGGAGGGAGACAGGGACACAGATACGCAGTATTTT.

This clonotype has just a few counts. V and J are TRBV20-1 and TRBJ2-7; 10 positions match TRBD2. The CDR3 extends over 13 amino acids. Trimming at V came to 6 bases and at J to 3 bases, leaving 5 bases not matched to a gene. CDR1 and CDR2 from the germline V gene are DFQATT and SNEGSKA (reference sequence). CDR3 DNA sequence: TGCAGTGCGGACCGGACTAGCGGCTACGAGCAGTACTTC. Translation: CSADRTSGYEQYF.

The chain links TRBV6-2 or TRBV6-3 to TRBJ2-5; D perhaps matches TRBD1 (6 bases). V was cut by 2 bases and J by 4 bases, with 8 bases left in between. CDR1 and CDR2 (germline): MNHEY, SVGEGT. The CDR3 is 13 residues long. The CDR3 loop reads CASSYPDRETQYF. CDR3 in DNA: TGTGCCAGCAGTTACCCGGACAGAGAGACCCAGTACTTC.

This clonotype came up a few times. The chain recombines TRBV20-1 with TRBJ2-3; weak D call: TRBD1 (5 bases). The germline V gene encodes CDR1 DFQATT and CDR2 SNEGSKA (reference sequence). CDR3 length equals 13 residues. The V gene lost 5 bases and the J gene lost 7 bases, with 16 bases spanning the gap. The CDR3 bases are TGCAGTGCTCCACCTAAGGGGCTACATACGCAGTATTTT. Its translation: CSAPPKGLHTQYF.

The V call is TRBV28, the J call TRBJ1-3; D remains unclear. CDR1 and CDR2 from the germline V gene are MDHEN and SYDVKM. V lost 3 bases and J 4 bases, leaving 4 bases between the germline ends. The CDR3 runs to 12 residues. This CDR3 reads CASSLPGNTIYF. The CDR3 DNA sequence: TGTGCCAGCAGTTTGCCGGGAAACACCATATATTTT.

The rearrangement uses TRBV29-1 and TRBJ2-2, with D unresolved. Germline CDR1 and CDR2: SQVTM and ANQGSEA. This CDR3 is 11 amino acids long. V was trimmed by 7 bases and J by 3 bases, leaving 6 bases between them. The CDR3 sequence is CSGHYTGELFF. CDR3 coding DNA: TGCAGCGGGCATTACACCGGGGAGCTGTTTTTT.

V gene TRBV27 combines with J gene TRBJ2-7, with D uncertain. The CDR3 loop spans 15 amino acids. In germline, CDR1 is MNHEY, CDR2 SMNVEV (reference sequence). Trimming removed 0 bases from V and 0 bases from J, with 9 bases in between. The CDR3 here is CASSLSPGVSYEQYF. As DNA, the CDR3 is TGTGCCAGCAGTTTATCTCCAGGAGTCTCCTACGAGCAGTACTTC.

The chain couples TRBV7-2 to TRBJ2-1; D uncertain. The CDR3 loop spans 12 amino acids. Deletions cut 3 bases from V and 6 bases from J, with 6 bases between. Germline V CDR1 and CDR2: SGHTA, FQGNSA. This CDR3 is CASSFGINEQFF. The CDR3 DNA is TGTGCCAGCAGCTTTGGGATCAATGAGCAGTTCTTC.

This clonotype has a handful of counts. The V and J genes are TRBV18 and TRBJ2-1; 8 bases are a match to TRBD2. V lost 3 bases to trimming and J lost 4 bases; unmatched junction nucleotides: 5. CDR1 and CDR2 (germline): KGHSH, LQKENI. CDR3 length equals 15 residues. This CDR3 reads CASSPSGEVYNEQFF. CDR3 sequence (DNA): TGTGCCAGCTCACCTAGCGGGGAGGTGTACAATGAGCAGTTCTTC.